The next 15 T cell receptor beta chains were all read from a single sample in a study of blood T cell repertoires in COVID-19. Some clones are missing from TCRdb's copy, which holds only in-frame ones; the method was immunoSEQ multiplex PCR. The table lists fewer than 120,000 clones, about four fifths of them singletons. Sequencing was performed on peripheral blood. Receptors were obtained from a woman aged 55-75 years with acute or convalescent COVID-19.

Comment on this clone: One junction end disagrees with the germline gene, perhaps due to a read error. Here the CDR3 reads CAWAPSRRSF. DNA for the CDR3: TGTGCCTGGGCTCCCTCAAGGAGGAGCTTC. This sequence joins TRBV30 and TRBJ2-7, with TRBD2 as a possible D gene (5 bases). The CDR3 runs 10 residues. The germline V gene encodes CDR1 GTSNPN and CDR2 SVGIG (reference sequence).

This chain uses TRBV6-6 with TRBJ1-3; D is uncertain. Trimming took 3 bases from V and 0 from J, leaving 12 bases between them. CDR1 is MNHNY and CDR2 is SVGAGI in the germline V gene (reference sequence). The length of the CDR3 is 16 residues. Here the CDR3 reads CASSYGQAPSGNTIYF. The CDR3 nucleotides are TGTGCCAGCAGTTATGGTCAGGCCCCCTCTGGAAACACCATATATTTT.

The rearrangement joins TRBV4-3 to TRBJ2-4; the match to TRBD2 covers 13 bases. Germline V gives CDR1 LGHNA, CDR2 YSLEER. Germline trimming cut 8 bases from V and 7 bases from J; bases unmatched to any gene: 8. This CDR3 has 15 amino acids. The CDR3 loop is CASSRTSGGYNIQYF. In nucleotides, the CDR3 is TGCGCCAGCTCACGGACTAGCGGGGGTTACAACATTCAGTACTTC.

The rearrangement links TRBV3-1 (or the pseudogene TRBV3-2) to TRBJ2-5; TRBD2 matches 8 bases. The germline CDR1 and CDR2 sequences are LGHDT and YNNKEL (reference sequence). J gave up 4 bases and V 4 bases, and 5 bases lay outside the gene matches. The length of the CDR3 is 14 residues. CDR3 coding DNA: TGTGCCAGCAGCCCTCCCGGACTAGCAGAGACCCAGTACTTC. Amino acids: CASSPPGLAETQYF.

In this sample, this clone turned up a few times. The chain recombines TRBV5-4 with TRBJ1-1; no clear D. V was trimmed by 4 bases and J by 1 base, leaving 14 bases between them. The CDR3 consists of 15 residues. Germline V lookup: CDR1 SGHNT, CDR2 YYREEE (reference sequence). The CDR3 DNA reads TGTGCCAGCAGCCCTGGATTAGACTCGAACACTGAAGCTTTCTTT. This encodes CASSPGLDSNTEAFF.

This clone was seen more than once but under ten times. The chain carries TRBV5-5 and TRBJ2-7; D call uncertain. The CDR3 extends over 12 amino acids. In germline, CDR1 is SGHKS, CDR2 YYEKEE (reference sequence). V gave up 1 base and J gave up 3 bases, with 5 bases separating them. The DNA for the CDR3 is TGTGCCAGCAGCTTGAACAGCTACGAGCAGTACTTC. Its protein product is CASSLNSYEQYF.

V is TRBV27 and J is TRBJ1-2; 7 bases are shared with TRBD1. V lost 6 bases and J lost 4; bases outside the gene matches: 5. The germline CDR1 and CDR2 sequences are MNHEY and SMNVEV (reference sequence). The CDR3 loop spans 13 amino acids. The CDR3 DNA reads TGTGCCAGCAGGTTGGCAGGGGGCTATGGCTACACCTTC. Amino acids: CASRLAGGYGYTF.

About this clone itself: The CDR3 does not end in the conserved phenylalanine or tryptophan, so this is likely a read error. Because the CDR3's place on the DNA is in doubt, the DNA is left out and the CDR3 is given as listed by TCRdb. The gene calls are TRBV5-5 and TRBJ1-6; the DNA was not compared with TRBD1, the D call given in the table. The CDR3 length is 9 residues, termini included. Germline-derived CDR1 and CDR2 are SGHKS and YYEKEE (reference sequence). CDR3 in amino acids: CASSLERGQ.

The V gene is TRBV6-6, the J gene TRBJ2-4, with 9 bases that match TRBD2. Germline CDR1 reads MNHNY; CDR2 reads SVGAGI (reference sequence). V was pared by 6 bases and J by 4 bases, with 7 bases of the junction left unmatched. There are 15 residues in the CDR3. The CDR3 here is CASRISGGSKNIQYF. The CDR3 nucleotides are TGTGCCAGCAGGATTAGCGGGGGATCTAAAAACATTCAGTACTTC.

The rearrangement uses TRBV18 and TRBJ2-5; D unresolved. V lost 4 bases, J lost 2 bases, and 5 bases lay in between. Germline assignment: CDR1 KGHSH and CDR2 LQKENI. This CDR3 contains 12 residues. The DNA of the CDR3 is TGTGCCAGCTCACTAGATCAAGAGACCCAGTACTTC. This codes for CASSLDQETQYF.

The V call is TRBV3-1 (or the pseudogene TRBV3-2), the J call TRBJ1-1; D possibly corresponds to TRBD1 (5 bases). The V gene's germline CDR1 is LGHDT and CDR2 YNNKEL (reference sequence). This CDR3 contains 16 residues. V was trimmed by 2 bases and J by 4 bases, leaving 17 bases between them. The CDR3 region has the DNA TGTGCCAGCAGCCAAATTGGGGGGAGTGGGGGCACTGAAGCTTTCTTT. Its translation is CASSQIGGSGGTEAFF.

This chain uses TRBV30 with TRBJ2-3; 7 bases agree with TRBD1. The CDR3 is 11 amino acids. Germline CDR1 and CDR2: GTSNPN and SVGIG (reference sequence). Trimming cost V 5 bases and J 6 bases; bases outside gene matches: 2. In nucleotides, the CDR3 is TGTGCCTGGGAACAGGGGGATACGCAGTATTTT. It codes for CAWEQGDTQYF.

This chain connects TRBV10-1 to TRBJ2-3; D might be TRBD1 (6 bases). Germline loops: CDR1 WNHNN, CDR2 SYGVQD (reference sequence). V lost 3 bases and J lost 0, with 13 bases in between. CDR3 length: 16 residues. The CDR3 nucleotides are TGCGCCAGCAGTGATGGTGGACAGTCTAGCACAGATACGCAGTATTTT. This gives the protein CASSDGGQSSTDTQYF.

J is TRBJ2-3 and V is TRBV30; 10 nucleotides align to TRBD2. The germline CDR1 and CDR2 sequences are GTSNPN and SVGIG (reference sequence). V lost 2 bases and J lost 4; bases outside the gene matches: 9. CDR3 length: 16 residues. The CDR3 nucleotides are TGTGCCTGGAGTAGCGGGGGGGCCATGGGAGCAGATACGCAGTATTTT. Translated, it gives CAWSSGGAMGADTQYF.

The rearrangement links TRBV30 to TRBJ1-1; unclear D gene. V dropped 2 bases and J dropped 10 bases, with 11 bases sitting between them. The CDR3 runs 11 residues. The germline V gene encodes CDR1 GTSNPN and CDR2 SVGIG (reference sequence). The CDR3 loop reads CAWSTGGTAFF. The CDR3 DNA reads TGTGCCTGGAGTACTGGCGGTACAGCTTTCTTT.